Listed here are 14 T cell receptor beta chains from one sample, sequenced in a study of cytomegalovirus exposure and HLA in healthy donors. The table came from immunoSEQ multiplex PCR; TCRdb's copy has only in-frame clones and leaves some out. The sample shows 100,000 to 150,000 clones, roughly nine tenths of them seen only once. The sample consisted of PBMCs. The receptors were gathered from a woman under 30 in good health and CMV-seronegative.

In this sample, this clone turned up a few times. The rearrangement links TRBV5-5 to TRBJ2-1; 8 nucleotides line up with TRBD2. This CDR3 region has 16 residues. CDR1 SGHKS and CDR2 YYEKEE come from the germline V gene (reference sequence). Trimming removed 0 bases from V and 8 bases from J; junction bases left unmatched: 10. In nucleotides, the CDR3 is TGTGCCAGCAGCTTGGCAGTCGGGAGGGCCAACGATGAGCAGTTCTTC. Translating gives CASSLAVGRANDEQFF.

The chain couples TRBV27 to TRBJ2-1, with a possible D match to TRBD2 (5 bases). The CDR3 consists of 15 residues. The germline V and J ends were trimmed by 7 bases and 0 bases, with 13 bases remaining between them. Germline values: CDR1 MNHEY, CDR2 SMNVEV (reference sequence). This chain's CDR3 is CASTRSGSSYNEQFF. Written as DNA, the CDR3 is TGTGCCAGCACACGAAGCGGTAGCTCCTACAATGAGCAGTTCTTC.

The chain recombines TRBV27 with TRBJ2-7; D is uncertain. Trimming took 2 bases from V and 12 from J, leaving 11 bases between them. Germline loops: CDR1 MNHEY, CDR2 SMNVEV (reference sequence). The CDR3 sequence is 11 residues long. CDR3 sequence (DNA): TGTGCCAGCAGTTTAGGCCTCGTGGTGTACTTC. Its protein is CASSLGLVVYF.

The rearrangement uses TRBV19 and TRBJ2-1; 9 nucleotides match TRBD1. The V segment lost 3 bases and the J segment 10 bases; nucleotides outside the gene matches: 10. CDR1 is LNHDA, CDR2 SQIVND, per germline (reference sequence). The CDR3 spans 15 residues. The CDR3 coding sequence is TGTGCCAGTAGTATTCTGGGACAGGGTTTAGGGGAGCAGTTCTTC. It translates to CASSILGQGLGEQFF. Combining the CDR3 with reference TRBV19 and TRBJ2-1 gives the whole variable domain DGGITQSPKYLFRKEGQNVTLSCEQNLNHDAMYWYRQDPGQGLRLIYYSQIVNDFQKGDIAEGYSVSREKKESFPLTVTSAQKNPTAFYLCASSILGQGLGEQFFGPGTRLTVL.

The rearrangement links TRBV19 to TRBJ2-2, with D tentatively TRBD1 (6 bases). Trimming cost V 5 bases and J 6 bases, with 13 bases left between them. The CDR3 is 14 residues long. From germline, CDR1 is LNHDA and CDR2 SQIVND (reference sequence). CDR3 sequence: CASSSNYRAGELFF. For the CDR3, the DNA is TGTGCCAGTAGTTCCAACTACAGGGCCGGGGAGCTGTTTTTT.

CDR3: CASSYSGRLVPEAFF. The CDR3, as DNA: TGTGCCAGCAGTTACTCGGGCAGGTTGGTTCCTGAAGCTTTCTTT. The chain links TRBV6-6 to TRBJ1-1; D remains unclear. CDR1 and CDR2 from the germline V gene are MNHNY and SVGAGI (reference sequence). The CDR3 consists of 15 residues. V lost 0 bases and J 6 bases, leaving 14 bases between the germline ends.

As DNA, the CDR3 is TGTGCCAGCAGCCCAAGGACTCCTGGAGCTGAAGCTTTCTTT. Protein: CASSPRTPGAEAFF. This sequence joins TRBV7-9 and TRBJ1-1; D gene ambiguous. The germline V and J ends were trimmed by 5 bases and 6 bases, with 16 bases remaining between them. The length of the CDR3 is 14 residues. CDR1 and CDR2 (germline): SEHNR, FQNEAQ (reference sequence).

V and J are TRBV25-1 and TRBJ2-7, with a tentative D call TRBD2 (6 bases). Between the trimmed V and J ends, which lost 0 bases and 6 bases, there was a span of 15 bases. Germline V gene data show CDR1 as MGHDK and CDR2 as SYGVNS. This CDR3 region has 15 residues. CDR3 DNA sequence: TGTGCCAGCAGTGAATATTGGGGGACTGCCGGCGAGCAGTACTTC. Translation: CASSEYWGTAGEQYF.

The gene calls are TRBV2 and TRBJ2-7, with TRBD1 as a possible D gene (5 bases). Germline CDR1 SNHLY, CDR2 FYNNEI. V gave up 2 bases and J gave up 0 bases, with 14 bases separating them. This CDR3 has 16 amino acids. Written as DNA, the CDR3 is TGTGCCAGCAGTGAACTTTCCCAGGGCCCCTCCTACGAGCAGTACTTC. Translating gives CASSELSQGPSYEQYF. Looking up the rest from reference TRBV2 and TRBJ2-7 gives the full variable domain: EPEVTQTPSHQVTQMGQEVILRCVPISNHLYFYWYRQILGQKVEFLVSFYNNEISEKSEIFDDQFSVERPDGSNFTLKIRSTKLEDSAMYFCASSELSQGPSYEQYFGPGTRLTVT.

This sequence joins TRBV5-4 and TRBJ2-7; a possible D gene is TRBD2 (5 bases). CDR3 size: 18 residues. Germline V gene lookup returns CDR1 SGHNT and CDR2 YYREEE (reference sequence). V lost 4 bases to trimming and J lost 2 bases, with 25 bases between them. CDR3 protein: CASSPSRAQREWAYEQYF. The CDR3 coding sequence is TGTGCCAGCAGCCCCTCGCGGGCGCAGAGAGAGTGGGCCTACGAGCAGTACTTC.

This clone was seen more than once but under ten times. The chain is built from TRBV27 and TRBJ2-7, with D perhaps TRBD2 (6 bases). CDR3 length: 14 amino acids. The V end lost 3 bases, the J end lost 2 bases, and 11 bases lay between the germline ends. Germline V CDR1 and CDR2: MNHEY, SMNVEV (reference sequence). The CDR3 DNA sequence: TGTGCCAGCAGTTTGGAGGGGCACACCTACGAGCAGTACTTC. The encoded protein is CASSLEGHTYEQYF.

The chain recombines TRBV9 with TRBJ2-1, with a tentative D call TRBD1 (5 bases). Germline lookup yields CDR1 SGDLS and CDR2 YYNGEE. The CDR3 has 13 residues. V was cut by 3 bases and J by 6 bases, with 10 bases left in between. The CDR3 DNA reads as TGTGCCAGCAGCGCGGACACCCCCAATGAGCAGTTCTTC. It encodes CASSADTPNEQFF.

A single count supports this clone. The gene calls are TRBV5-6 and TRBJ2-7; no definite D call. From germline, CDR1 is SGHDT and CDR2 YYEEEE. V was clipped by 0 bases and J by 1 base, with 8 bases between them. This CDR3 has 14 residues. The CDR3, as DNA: TGTGCCAGCAGCTTGGTTTCAGGATCCTACGAGCAGTACTTC. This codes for CASSLVSGSYEQYF. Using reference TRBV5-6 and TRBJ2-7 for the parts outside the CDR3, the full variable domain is DAGVTQSPTHLIKTRGQQVTLRCSPKSGHDTVSWYQQALGQGPQFIFQYYEEEERQRGNFPDRFSGHQFPNYSSELNVNALLLGDSALYLCASSLVSGSYEQYFGPGTRLTVT.

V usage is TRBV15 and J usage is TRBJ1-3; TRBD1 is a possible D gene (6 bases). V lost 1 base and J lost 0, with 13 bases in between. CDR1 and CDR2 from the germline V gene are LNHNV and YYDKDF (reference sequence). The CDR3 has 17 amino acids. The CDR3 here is CATSRGYTGISGNTIYF. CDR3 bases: TGTGCCACCAGCAGAGGTTATACAGGGATCTCTGGAAACACCATATATTTT.